This T cell receptor (beta chain) came from a study of T cell responses to AZD1222 COVID-19 vaccine (dated by TCRdb to about 2021). For the wider study: TCR sequencing was performed for about 250 trial participants, of whom around 200 were given two doses of AZD1222 and about 25 were given two doses of MenACWY control vaccine. Enrollment into the trials was organized by age into subgroups of 18-55, 56-69 and 70-plus years, and those subgroups contained roughly 150, 30 and 60 TCR-sequenced participants, respectively.

With regard to this clone: It has no known antigen specificity. The record has no base qualities; no much larger clone is one base away.

The CDR3 regions of human TCRbeta chains were subjected to immunosequencing. The authors' analysis ran thus. TCRs in the repertoires were matched against a reference library of SARS-CoV-2-specific TCRs that had been generated with the MIRA antigen-specificity platform. Breadth was defined as the fraction of unique TCRs that were SARS-CoV-2-associated, and depth was defined as the fraction of total T cells that were SARS-CoV-2-associated. Using the MIRA data, every spike-specific TCR was mapped to the spike region that the TCR reacted to and assigned to either a CD4 or a CD8 class. Log10-transformed breadth and depth values were compared by one-way ANOVA with Sidak's multiple comparisons tests. Here the immuneACCESS table is served through TCRdb, limited to in-frame sequences with V and J called. Missing clones are a known gap in these copies; in checked studies unresolved V genes cover under half, and the rest lacks a known reason. V and J calls and clone size are those listed in that table; D and trimming were worked out from the DNA. This sample lists over 150,000 clones; more than 75% were detected once. In total, the top ten clones hold more than 4% of the sample.

Overall study results and their limits: No day 14 peak-response samples were available, so repertoires were characterized only after the peak T cell response. Vaccine-associated CD4 TCRs spanned the whole spike protein, with dominant responses in regions 160-218 and 743-854. In the small 56-69-year group, the increase in depth fell short of significance, most likely because of low power. After two AZD1222 doses, both the breadth and the depth of spike-specific TCRs were significantly higher than at day 0 and than in MenACWY recipients. Nearly half of unique spike-specific TCRs reportedly recognized epitopes outside regions mutated in the B.1.351 and B.1.1.7 variants. Conclusions about previously exposed vaccinees were limited because only six AZD1222 recipients were SARS-CoV-2 seropositive at baseline. Participants were mostly white British, with more females than males. The authors suggested clonal diversity may have been underestimated.

From the germline V gene, CDR1 is SGHVS and CDR2 is FQNEAQ. The junction carries 18 bases between V and J, which are trimmed by 5 bases and 4 bases respectively. Spanning cysteine to phenylalanine, the CDR3 consists of 16 amino acids. Of the read, only the CDR3 DNA is kept; its 48 bases are in frame from base 1. The time point label, read with the paper, signifies: about 28 days (+/-7) after the second vaccine dose. AZD1222 recipients with second doses at about 4 weeks or about 12 weeks were pooled, because spike-specific TCR depth and breadth did not differ between schedules. Vaccinee samples came from UK trials COV001 and COV002, including a single-blind randomized controlled phase 2/3 trial of AZD1222 (ChAdOx1 nCoV-19) in healthy adults. Trial participant PBMC samples were collected at day 0 and day 28 after the second dose for TCRbeta chain sequencing.

This chain is built from TRBV7-8 and TRBJ1-3; matching of 5 bases hints at TRBD1 as the D gene. This sequence originates from an adult who received the AZD1222 COVID-19 vaccine. This sample comprised peripheral blood, obtained 28 days after the second AZD1222 dose. The CDR3 region: CASSPSRVFVGNTIYF. The nucleotide sequence reads as follows: TGTGCCAGCAGCCCCAGCAGGGTATTCGTCGGAAACACCATATATTTT. Joined to the reference TRBV7-8 and TRBJ1-3 proteins, this CDR3 gives the full variable domain: GAGVSQSPRYKVAKRGQDVALRCDPISGHVSLFWYQQALGQGPEFLTYFQNEAQLDKSGLPSDRFFAERPEGSVSTLKIQRTQQEDSAVYLCASSPSRVFVGNTIYFGEGSWLTVV.